This TCR beta chain was profiled in a study of monozygotic twins with inflammatory bowel disease. In the case of this clonotype: Its antigen is unknown.

The germline V gene has CDR1 LNHDA and CDR2 SQIVND (reference sequence). The CDR3 length is 13 residues. From whole blood, total RNA was isolated without any sorting of T cells. General study points: There was no support for any single strong signal or clonotype associated with IBD.

TCRdb re-called the 5' RACE reads and gives one entry per CDR3 protein, without DNA. This table holds about 300,000 distinct CDR3 sequences. This TCR derives from a human donor with ulcerative colitis or Crohn's disease, or a healthy co-twin of an affected twin (not recorded which). The chain joins TRBV19 to TRBJ2-3; the TRBD1 assignment by TCRdb is unverifiable without DNA. Sequenced sample: blood. CDR3 loop: CASSEGGTDTQYF.